This T cell receptor beta chain was sequenced during a study of blood T cell repertoires in COVID-19. Background on the study: From the United States, Italy and Spain came samples of acute and convalescent COVID-19.

The J segment lost 0 bases and the V segment lost 0 bases, leaving 4 bases of the junction unmatched. Germline V lookup: CDR1 LGHNA, CDR2 YSLEER. The CDR3 is 16 amino acids. TCRdb's copy holds only in-frame clones and misses some; the assay was immunoSEQ multiplex PCR. The profile covers some 180,000 clones, with 70% to 85% appearing a single time and 13% taken by the ten largest. Sequencing was performed on peripheral blood. The clonotype was recovered from a man in his fifties or sixties who had recovered from COVID-19. The chain carries TRBV4-3 and TRBJ1-1; 7 bases fit TRBD1. This CDR3 reads CASSQEGQTMNTEAFF. CDR3 bases: TGCGCCAGCAGCCAAGAGGGACAGACTATGAACACTGAAGCTTTCTTT.